This note documents a single T cell receptor (beta chain) sequence. Its antigen is not yet known. No quality values exist for individual bases; no much larger clone is one base distant. This sample was included in a study of vaccination and CD4 T cells after COVID-19 (dated 2022 in TCRdb). At the level of the whole study: SARS-CoV-2 positivity had been established in the convalescent patients by nasal swab PCR, and mild disease was recorded in several of these patients and severe disease in one. Six males and four females were included in the convalescent cohort, with two Hispanic individuals, seven Caucasians, two Asians and one multiracial person represented. Participants received two doses of either the Pfizer-BioNTech BNT162b2 vaccine (n=8) or the Moderna mRNA-1273 vaccine (n=2). Post-COVID blood samples were collected from convalescent patients a median of approximately 100 days after diagnosis, with a range of roughly 30 to 161 days. Post-vaccine blood samples were taken a median of 72 days after the second vaccine dose, with a range of 14 to 241 days. The cultures were stimulated with overlapping spike peptide pools from SARS-CoV-2 and from the common cold coronaviruses HCoV-NL63, HCoV-OC43 and HCoV-229E. Control cultures received a CEFX viral epitope pool as the positive control, an HIV-1 Nef peptide pool as the negative control, or no peptide. In 10 COVID-19 convalescent patients and 4 infection-naive healthy vaccine recipients, researchers compared the spike-specific CD4+ TCR repertoire from before mRNA vaccination with the repertoire from after.

The treatment or condition label, read with the paper, signifies: roughly 10-day PBMC culture with coronavirus spike peptide pools or control peptides (ViraFEST assay). The ViraFEST assay, used in the study, expanded antigen-specific T cells with peptide pools and then identified the expanded clonotypes through TCR sequencing. The convalescent patients' positive SARS-CoV-2 PCR tests were from March to December 2020, which was before the Alpha, Beta and Delta variants emerged in the United States. More than 1.5 million PBMCs per well were cultured in IMDM with roughly 5.5% human AB serum and 8 to 10 IU/ml IL-2, plus 10 ug/ml peptide pools. Half of the culture medium was replaced with fresh IL-2-containing medium on days 3 and 7. CD4+ T cells were isolated after approximately ten days of culture through negative selection using the EasySep CD4+ T cell isolation kit. Ficoll-Paque Plus gradient centrifugation was used to isolate PBMCs from whole blood, and the isolated PBMCs were then either used fresh or cryopreserved at -140C. In general, triplicate wells were set up for every culture condition.

Taken from the germline V gene, the CDR1 and CDR2 loops are MNHNS and SASEGT. The CDR3 goes from the cysteine to the phenylalanine over 14 residues. The kept DNA is CDR3 alone, 42 bases in frame from the first base. The germline ends are 15 bases apart after V is trimmed by 5 bases and J by 5 bases. Study-wide conclusions, independent of this receptor: The study included relatively few convalescent patients and did not analyze early timepoints after natural infection. Of the vaccine-specific clones found in convalescent patients, nearly all (304 of 307) were mono-reactive for SARS-CoV-2 spike instead of being cross-reactive with common cold coronaviruses. The median count of SARS-CoV-2-reactive clonotypes went up from 21 after infection to 38 after vaccination, although the change was not significant. Among the post-vaccine SARS-CoV-2-reactive clones in convalescent patients, a median 86.3% showed up only after vaccination, which suggests vaccine-specific priming.

Libraries came from PCR. DNA from cultured CD4+ T cells underwent TCR sequencing with the Oncomine TCR Beta short-read assay at the Johns Hopkins FTIC core. Genomic DNA was extracted from the cultured CD4+ T cells with the QIAamp micro DNA kit. Oncomine TCR Beta libraries from cultured CD4+ T cells were pooled using unique dual indexes and sequenced on an Illumina iSeq 100. Regarding the original processing steps: Non-productive sequences were removed, and CDR3s that did not start with C, did not end with F or W, or were shorter than 7 amino acids were discarded. Antigen-specific clonotypes were identified with the MANAFEST web application by comparing peptide-stimulated wells with reference and other culture wells. To be called positive, a clone needed an FDR below 0.05, an odds ratio above 5, and a productive frequency above 0.1% in at least two of three replicate wells. A clonotype counted as cross-reactive if it showed significant expansion both in the SARS-CoV-2 spike wells and in at least one common cold coronavirus spike condition. CDR3 homology was assessed with Levenshtein distances (stringdist) and unrooted phylogenetic trees (ape) in R version 3.6.1. TCRdb passed the public sequencing reads through fastp at Q25 and MiXCR, retaining productive beta sequences. Each entry is one CDR3 protein sequence, shown with its most common DNA and genes. TCRdb assigned the V and J calls; the authors' analysis was not used. The sample data list about 12,000 distinct CDR3 sequences, and roughly 70% of these were observed just once. The ten largest clones take up around a third of the sample.

The chain uses TRBV6-1 and TRBJ1-2, with the D gene not confidently named. The sample comprised CD4+ T cells from blood, cultured in vitro. The TCR was taken from a human donor who had recovered from COVID-19. The nucleotide sequence reads TGTGCCAGCAGTAAGACGCAGGATGGGTATGGCTACACCTTC. This gives the protein CASSKTQDGYGYTF.